These 3 T cell receptor beta chains share one sample of origin, sequenced in a study of cytomegalovirus exposure and HLA in healthy donors. The PCR had 60 Vbeta and 13 Jbeta primers. Using immunoSEQ multiplex PCR, the repertoire was profiled, and TCRdb retains in-frame clones only, with some absent. The table includes roughly 100,000 clones, approximately 71% detected once. Specimen: PBMCs. Receptors were obtained from a woman in her late teens or twenties in good health and CMV-seropositive.

This clone is a singleton in its sample. This chain links TRBV1 with TRBJ2-7; the table gives TRBD2 as D, unverified against the DNA. TRBV1 is a known pseudogene. CDR3 length: 23 amino acids. The CDR3 DNA is TGCACCAGCAGCCAAGATGCAGACGGGGGGATCGATCATCCGATTCCGGGCGCCTACGAGCAGTACTTC. It is translated as CTSSQDADGGIDHPIPGAYEQYF.

Only a few counts were recorded for this clone. This rearrangement joins TRBV10-3 to TRBJ2-3; 7 bases are shared with TRBD2. CDR3 length equals 16 residues. From germline, CDR1 is ENHRY and CDR2 SYGVKD. V lost 3 bases to trimming and J lost 1 base; unmatched junction nucleotides: 7. For the CDR3, the DNA is TGTGCCATCAGTGATGCGGGAGCAACTGGCACAGATACGCAGTATTTT. Encoded protein: CAISDAGATGTDTQYF.

The V gene is TRBV28, the J gene TRBJ2-5; 8 bases map to TRBD1. The ends lost 5 bases at V and 5 bases at J; junction bases unmatched: 10. This CDR3 is 15 amino acids long. The germline V gene encodes CDR1 MDHEN and CDR2 SYDVKM. The CDR3 DNA reads TGTGCCAGCAGTCTGGACAGGGAGTTGATCGAGACCCAGTACTTC. Translation gives CASSLDRELIETQYF.